This TCR beta chain was retrieved from a study of blood T cell repertoires in COVID-19. Whole-study context: The United States, Italy and Spain provided the acute and convalescent COVID-19 samples. T cells, B-cell-depleted T cells, or PBMCs provided the cDNA or gDNA that served as material.

Symptom resolution, clearance, or two negative PCRs marked the recovered donors of Cohort 3. In the original workflow: Cell counts per sample came from amplifying reference gene primers. Assay used: immunoSEQ multiplex PCR; TCRdb lists only in-frame clones, some missing. That table supplies the V and J calls and clone size; D and trimming were determined from the DNA. The table lists just over 300,000 clones, around 91% of them singletons. The CDR3 has 12 amino acids. Trimming left V 6 bases short and J 6 bases short, with 10 bases between. Germline CDR1 and CDR2: SNHLY and FYNNEI. The rearrangement uses TRBV2 and TRBJ2-3, with a possible D match to TRBD2 (6 bases). The sample comprised PBMCs or T cells enriched from blood (not recorded which). The receptor was isolated from a woman between 40 and 50 years old who had recovered from COVID-19. CDR3 in amino acids: CASRGLPDTQYF. CDR3 bases: TGTGCCAGCAGGGGACTCCCGGATACGCAGTATTTT.